This T cell receptor beta chain originates from a study of blood T cell repertoires in COVID-19. Study as a whole: Acute-phase and convalescent COVID-19 samples originated in the United States, Italy and Spain. T cells, B-cell-depleted T cells, or PBMCs provided the cDNA or gDNA that served as material.

Remarks on this clone: Additional DNA sequences in this sample encode the identical CDR3.

In the authors' methods: Estimated nucleated cell counts came from reference gene primer amplification. The method was immunoSEQ multiplex PCR; TCRdb's version includes in-frame clones alone and lacks a portion of them. V and J calls plus clone size are reproduced from that table; the DNA served to infer D and trimming. This sample yields fewer than 500,000 clones, of which approximately 90% are seen a single time; 4% to 4.5% belongs to the top ten. Specimen: peripheral blood. The source of this sequence is a woman aged 30 to 39 with acute or convalescent COVID-19.

CDR3 nucleotides: TGTGCCAGCAGCCGGACAGGGGGCACTGAAGCTTTCTTT. This translates into CASSRTGGTEAFF. This sequence joins TRBV7-3 and TRBJ1-1, with 10 bases matching TRBD1. J was trimmed by 4 bases and V by 5 bases; bases with no gene match: 1. The CDR3 loop spans 13 amino acids. Germline CDR1 SGHTA, CDR2 FQGTGA.